Below are 8 T cell receptor beta chains sequenced from a single sample in a study of pediatric ulcerative colitis. The assay was immunoSEQ multiplex PCR, and TCRdb's table has in-frame clones only and misses some. The sample carries fewer than 40,000 clones, roughly 80% recorded once. Material for sequencing was blood. Receptor source: a girl aged 5-17 years with moderate ulcerative colitis.

The V call is TRBV5-6, the J call TRBJ2-3; 9 nucleotides align to TRBD1. CDR3 length equals 18 residues. Germline V gene data show CDR1 as SGHDT and CDR2 as YYEEEE. The ends lost 4 bases at V and 0 bases at J; junction bases unmatched: 12. CDR3 sequence: CASSRPGQGLASTDTQYF. CDR3 DNA sequence: TGTGCCAGCAGCCGCCCGGGACAGGGTCTTGCGAGCACAGATACGCAGTATTTT. Full variable domain (remainder filled in from reference TRBV5-6 and TRBJ2-3): DAGVTQSPTHLIKTRGQQVTLRCSPKSGHDTVSWYQQALGQGPQFIFQYYEEEERQRGNFPDRFSGHQFPNYSSELNVNALLLGDSALYLCASSRPGQGLASTDTQYFGPGTRLTVL.

The CDR3 bases are TGTGCCACCAGCAGAGATGGGCAGGAGGTTGGTGGCTACACCTTC. Its translation is CATSRDGQEVGGYTF. This chain uses TRBV15 with TRBJ1-2; no definite D call. V lost 0 bases to trimming and J lost 7 bases, with 15 bases between them. Germline V gene sequence: CDR1 LNHNV, CDR2 YYDKDF (reference sequence). CDR3 length equals 15 residues.

The chain uses TRBV12-5 and TRBJ1-1; unclear D gene. Germline values: CDR1 LGHNT, CDR2 FRNRAP. This CDR3 comprises 13 residues. V gave up 5 bases and J gave up 0 bases, with 7 bases separating them. The CDR3 region is CASGRELNTEAFF. The CDR3 DNA reads as TGTGCTAGTGGTCGCGAATTGAACACTGAAGCTTTCTTT.

The chain uses TRBV6-5 and TRBJ1-2; D perhaps matches TRBD1 (5 bases). Germline CDR1 reads MNHEY; CDR2 reads SVGAGI. The V end was cut by 4 bases, the J end by 8 bases, with 17 bases between. The CDR3 is made up of 14 amino acids. CDR3 sequence (DNA): TGTGCCAGCAGTTCTAATCCCGGGGCGGGGGGCTACACCTTC. It codes for CASSSNPGAGGYTF.

This sequence joins TRBV9 and TRBJ1-1, with D perhaps TRBD1 (6 bases). Trimming removed 0 bases from V and 0 bases from J, with 12 bases in between. In germline, CDR1 is SGDLS, CDR2 YYNGEE. The CDR3 loop spans 16 amino acids. CDR3 nucleotide sequence: TGTGCCAGCAGCGTAGATCAGGGGATGATGAACACTGAAGCTTTCTTT. The encoded protein is CASSVDQGMMNTEAFF.

The count of this clone is one. V gene TRBV7-3 combines with J gene TRBJ2-7; 8 bases are a match to TRBD1. Germline CDR1 is SGHTA and CDR2 is FQGTGA. The CDR3 spans 14 residues. The ends lost 6 bases at V and 5 bases at J; junction bases unmatched: 9. The CDR3 here is CASRYTRGHNEQYF. DNA for the CDR3: TGTGCCAGCAGGTATACCAGGGGGCACAACGAGCAGTACTTC.

V gene TRBV28 combines with J gene TRBJ2-5; TRBD2 aligns across 7 bases. CDR1 MDHEN and CDR2 SYDVKM come from the germline V gene. Trimming took 5 bases from V and 9 from J; bases not matched to a gene: 24. CDR3 length equals 18 residues. DNA for the CDR3: TGTGCCAGCAGTCCCCGGTGGCCGCCTACTAGCGCCCTCGGGGCCCAGTACTTC. Protein product: CASSPRWPPTSALGAQYF.

V and J are TRBV7-2 and TRBJ2-1; TRBD2 matches at 9 bases. The CDR3 has 14 amino acids. Germline V lookup: CDR1 SGHTA, CDR2 FQGNSA. The V and J ends lost 4 bases and 6 bases, in that order; junction bases with no gene match: 4. This CDR3 reads CASSSGTSSNEQFF. DNA for the CDR3: TGTGCCAGCAGCTCCGGGACTAGCTCCAATGAGCAGTTCTTC.